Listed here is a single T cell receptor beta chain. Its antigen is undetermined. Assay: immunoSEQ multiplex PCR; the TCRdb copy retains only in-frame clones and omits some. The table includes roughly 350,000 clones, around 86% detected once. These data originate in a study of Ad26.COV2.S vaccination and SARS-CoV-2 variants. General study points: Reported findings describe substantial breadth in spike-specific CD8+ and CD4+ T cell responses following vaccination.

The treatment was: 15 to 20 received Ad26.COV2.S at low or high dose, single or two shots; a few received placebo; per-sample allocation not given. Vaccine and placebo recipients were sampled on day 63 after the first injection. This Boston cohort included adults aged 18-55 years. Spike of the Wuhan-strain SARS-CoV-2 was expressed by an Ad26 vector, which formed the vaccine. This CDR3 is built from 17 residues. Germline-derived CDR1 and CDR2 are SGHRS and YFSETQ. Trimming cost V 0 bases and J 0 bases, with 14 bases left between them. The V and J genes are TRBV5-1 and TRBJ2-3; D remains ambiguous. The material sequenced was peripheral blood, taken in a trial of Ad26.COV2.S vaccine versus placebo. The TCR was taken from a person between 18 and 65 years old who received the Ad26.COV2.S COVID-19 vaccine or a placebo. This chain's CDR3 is CASSLEVTSSSTDTQYF. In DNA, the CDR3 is TGCGCCAGCAGCTTGGAGGTCACTTCCTCTAGCACAGATACGCAGTATTTT.